Following are 22 T cell receptor beta chains from one sample sequenced in a study of beta chain features in type 1 diabetes. Reverse transcription of all isolated RNA meant that expressed TCRB transcripts were sequenced. TCRdb keeps only in-frame clones here, not all; method: immunoSEQ multiplex PCR. The table has hundreds of thousands of clones, about 10% seen once; the top ten hold 0.035% to 0.05%. Sequenced input: naive CD4+ T cells from blood. These receptors were taken from a woman under 30 in good health.

In its sample, this clone was seen a few times. V gene TRBV5-1 combines with J gene TRBJ2-3; D perhaps matches TRBD2 (6 bases). This CDR3 region has 12 residues. The V gene's germline CDR1 is SGHRS and CDR2 YFSETQ. Trimming left V 4 bases short and J 11 bases short, with 14 bases between. As DNA, the CDR3 is TGCGCCAGCAGCCGGGACTCTTCTATGCAGTATTTT. Protein: CASSRDSSMQYF. Drawing the rest from reference TRBV5-1 and TRBJ2-3, the complete variable domain is KAGVTQTPRYLIKTRGQQVTLSCSPISGHRSVSWYQQTPGQGLQFLFEYFSETQRNKGNFPGRFSGRQFSNSRSEMNVSTLELGDSALYLCASSRDSSMQYFGPGTRLTVL.

This clone was detected a few times. The chain links TRBV29-1 to TRBJ2-1; TRBD1 matches at 8 bases. Trimming at V came to 6 bases and at J to 8 bases, leaving 12 bases not matched to a gene. Per the germline V gene, CDR1 is SQVTM and CDR2 is ANQGSEA. The CDR3 is 14 amino acids. CDR3 DNA: TGCAGCGTCCGATCATGGGACAGGCAGGATGAGCAGTTCTTC. It is translated as CSVRSWDRQDEQFF.

This clone has only a few counts. The chain employs TRBV9 and TRBJ2-7; D is unclear. V was trimmed by 2 bases and J by 0 bases, leaving 9 bases between them. There are 14 residues in the CDR3. CDR1 is SGDLS and CDR2 is YYNGEE in the germline V gene. The CDR3 DNA reads as TGTGCCAGCAGCGTCGCCCCTAGCTCCTACGAGCAGTACTTC. Translated, it gives CASSVAPSSYEQYF.

The chain is built from TRBV4-3 and TRBJ1-2; 10 positions agree with TRBD1. The CDR3 has 11 residues. Germline V lookup: CDR1 LGHNA, CDR2 YSLEER. This chain's CDR3 is CATGGDYGYTF. The CDR3 nucleotides read TGCGCGACAGGGGGCGACTATGGCTACACCTTC.

CDR3 residues: CASSLALGHVGTDTQYF. CDR3 in DNA: TGCGCCAGCAGCTTGGCCCTGGGACATGTGGGCACAGATACGCAGTATTTT. The chain is built from TRBV5-1 and TRBJ2-3; weak D call: TRBD1 (6 bases). The CDR3 contains 17 residues. Trimming left V 0 bases short and J 1 base short, with 15 bases between. The germline CDR1 and CDR2 sequences are SGHRS and YFSETQ.

This clone was recorded a few times. The chain employs TRBV15 and TRBJ2-1; TRBD2 matches 8 bases. The CDR3 has 15 residues. Per the germline V gene, CDR1 is LNHNV and CDR2 is YYDKDF (reference sequence). V shed 1 base and J 2 bases; nucleotides not matched to a gene: 1. The CDR3 protein is CATSRGSGTYNEQFF. Written as DNA, the CDR3 is TGTGCCACCAGCAGAGGTAGCGGGACCTACAATGAGCAGTTCTTC.

This clone was observed a handful of times. The V gene is TRBV28, the J gene TRBJ2-4, with 9 bases matching TRBD1. Germline V lookup: CDR1 MDHEN, CDR2 SYDVKM. The CDR3 runs to 13 residues. V gave up 7 bases and J gave up 8 bases; unmatched junction bases: 6. CDR3 amino acids: CASTRQGGDIQYF. The CDR3 region has the DNA TGTGCCAGCACCCGACAGGGGGGGGACATTCAGTACTTC.

The CDR3, as DNA: TGTGCCAGCCGGGACCACGGCTCTGGAAACACCATATATTTT. Protein product: CASRDHGSGNTIYF. V usage is TRBV2 and J usage is TRBJ1-3; a possible D gene is TRBD1 (5 bases). The CDR3 is 14 residues long. Per the germline V gene, CDR1 is SNHLY and CDR2 is FYNNEI. V was pared by 8 bases and J by 0 bases, with 11 bases between.

This clone turned up a few times. V gene TRBV7-2 combines with J gene TRBJ2-5; perhaps TRBD2 as D (6 bases). The V end lost 4 bases, the J end lost 5 bases, and 17 bases lay between the germline ends. CDR3 length: 15 residues. Germline values: CDR1 SGHTA, CDR2 FQGNSA. The CDR3 DNA sequence: TGTGCCAGCAGCTATACCTTTAATGGGGGGGAGACCCAGTACTTC. Its translation: CASSYTFNGGETQYF.

This clone was detected a few times. The rearrangement joins TRBV15 to TRBJ2-2, with 7 bases identical to TRBD2. The CDR3 covers 15 residues. Looked up from germline, CDR1 is LNHNV and CDR2 is YYDKDF (reference sequence). The J segment lost 0 bases and the V segment lost 6 bases, leaving 4 bases of the junction unmatched. CDR3: CATRASGANTGELFF. In DNA, the CDR3 is TGTGCCACCAGGGCTAGCGGTGCGAACACCGGGGAGCTGTTTTTT. Based on the CDR3 plus reference TRBV15 and TRBJ2-2, the full variable domain is DAMVIQNPRYQVTQFGKPVTLSCSQTLNHNVMYWYQQKSSQAPKLLFHYYDKDFNNEADTPDNFQSRRPNTSFCFLDIRSPGLGDTAMYLCATRASGANTGELFFGEGSRLTVL.

This clone was seen a few times. This chain links TRBV29-1 with TRBJ2-2, with TRBD2 as a possible D gene (5 bases). The V end lost 4 bases, the J end lost 3 bases, and 12 bases lay between the germline ends. This CDR3 has 14 amino acids. Looked up from germline, CDR1 is SQVTM and CDR2 is ANQGSEA. CDR3 DNA: TGCAGCGTTGCGTCGGGGATAGACACCGGGGAGCTGTTTTTT. Translated: CSVASGIDTGELFF.

The table lists this clone with a few counts. The CDR3 bases are TGTGCCTGGAGCAGGGACACCCCTAACTATGGCTACACCTTC. As protein: CAWSRDTPNYGYTF. The rearrangement joins TRBV30 to TRBJ1-2; D might be TRBD1 (6 bases). V lost 3 bases and J lost 0, with 11 bases in between. The CDR3 runs 14 residues. CDR1 is GTSNPN, CDR2 SVGIG, per germline (reference sequence).

In this sample, this clone turned up a few times. The chain carries TRBV29-1 and TRBJ1-2, with TRBD1 as a possible D gene (6 bases). This CDR3 is 17 amino acids long. Trimming stripped 5 bases from V and 0 bases from J, with 22 bases between. Germline CDR1 SQVTM, CDR2 ANQGSEA. The CDR3 spells CSVHNPGQGSANYGYTF. CDR3 coding DNA: TGCAGCGTTCACAACCCCGGGCAGGGGAGCGCTAACTATGGCTACACCTTC.

This chain uses TRBV30 with TRBJ2-2, with D uncertain. V was clipped by 1 base and J by 4 bases, with 10 bases between them. Per germline, CDR1 GTSNPN and CDR2 SVGIG (reference sequence). The CDR3 length is 14 residues. CDR3 residues: CAWSGELATGELFF. The CDR3 DNA follows: TGTGCCTGGAGTGGTGAGCTGGCCACCGGGGAGCTGTTTTTT.

The rearrangement joins TRBV5-1 to TRBJ2-7, with 9 bases that match TRBD2. Germline V gene sequence: CDR1 SGHRS, CDR2 YFSETQ. After removal of 0 bases from V and 4 bases from J, the junction contained 8 bases not matched to a gene. The CDR3 sequence is 16 residues long. This CDR3 reads CASSLAGSGSRYEQYF. The DNA for the CDR3 is TGCGCCAGCAGCTTGGCCGGTAGCGGGAGTCGGTACGAGCAGTACTTC.

This clone appeared a few times. CDR3 protein: CAWSSTGQNQPQHF. In DNA, the CDR3 is TGTGCCTGGAGTAGCACAGGTCAGAATCAGCCCCAGCATTTT. This chain connects TRBV30 to TRBJ1-5; D perhaps matches TRBD1 (5 bases). CDR1 and CDR2 (germline): GTSNPN, SVGIG (reference sequence). This CDR3 comprises 14 residues. V gave up 2 bases and J gave up 4 bases, with 12 bases separating them. The full variable domain, with the rest looked up from reference TRBV30 and TRBJ1-5, is SQTIHQWPATLVQPVGSPLSLECTVEGTSNPNLYWYRQAAGRGLQLLFYSVGIGQISSEVPQNLSASRPQDRQFILSSKKLLLSDSGFYLCAWSSTGQNQPQHFGDGTRLSIL.

The chain couples TRBV14 to TRBJ1-1, with TRBD1 identical over 7 bases. CDR1 is SGHDN, CDR2 FVKESK, per germline. The CDR3 has 16 amino acids. V was pared by 1 base and J by 0 bases, with 5 bases of the junction left unmatched. CDR3 coding DNA: TGTGCCAGCAGCCAAGCGGGCAGGGGGATGAACACTGAAGCTTTCTTT. This gives the protein CASSQAGRGMNTEAFF.

This clone was seen a few times. This chain uses TRBV6-1 with TRBJ2-7; D not certain. The CDR3 has 11 amino acids. Trimming pared 5 bases from V and 7 bases from J, leaving 9 bases between. In germline, CDR1 is MNHNS, CDR2 SASEGT. The CDR3 spells CASSWTSEQYV. CDR3 sequence (DNA): TGTGCCAGCAGTTGGACGTCGGAGCAGTACGTC.

This clone was seen repeatedly, ten times or more. The chain uses TRBV21-1 and TRBJ2-1. TRBV21-1 is a pseudogene segment. The CDR3 runs 10 residues. The CDR3 is CASSPTEQFF. In DNA, the CDR3 is TGTGCCAGCAGTCCCACTGAGCAGTTCTTC.

This clone was seen a few times. This rearrangement joins TRBV25-1 to TRBJ2-1; 7 nucleotides align to TRBD1. CDR1 is MGHDK, CDR2 SYGVNS, per germline. The CDR3 extends over 15 amino acids. Trimming cost V 1 base and J 8 bases; bases outside gene matches: 8. The CDR3 protein is CASSEFGRGTDEQFF. The CDR3 DNA reads TGTGCCAGCAGTGAATTTGGCAGGGGGACCGATGAGCAGTTCTTC.

This clone has a handful of counts. V usage is TRBV7-2 and J usage is TRBJ2-7; D unresolved. This CDR3 comprises 13 residues. The germline gives CDR1 SGHTA, CDR2 FQGNSA. V gave up 5 bases and J gave up 0 bases, with 8 bases separating them. CDR3 residues: CASSGPGSYEQYF. In DNA, the CDR3 is TGTGCCAGCAGCGGACCGGGCTCCTACGAGCAGTACTTC.

This clone has more than one count but fewer than ten. The rearrangement joins TRBV7-3 to TRBJ2-1, with 14 bases matching TRBD2. The trim removed 5 bases at V and 8 bases at J, leaving 11 bases unmatched. Germline V gene sequence: CDR1 SGHTA, CDR2 FQGTGA. The CDR3 runs to 17 residues. The CDR3, as DNA: TGTGCCAGCAGCCAGACTAGCGGGAGGGCCGGGATCCATGAGCAGTTCTTC. Translated: CASSQTSGRAGIHEQFF. Based on the CDR3 plus reference TRBV7-3 and TRBJ2-1, the full variable domain is GAGVSQTPSNKVTEKGKYVELRCDPISGHTALYWYRQSLGQGPEFLIYFQGTGAADDSGLPNDRFFAVRPEGSVSTLKIQRTERGDSAVYLCASSQTSGRAGIHEQFFGPGTRLTVL.